Listed here is a single T cell receptor beta chain. This record comes from a study of control samples from healthy donors and cancer patients. Sequencing used immunoSEQ multiplex PCR; TCRdb keeps in-frame clones, though not all of them. The table includes 90,000 to 95,000 clones, 85% detected once. The CDR3 has 15 residues. The J segment lost 4 bases and the V segment lost 3 bases, leaving 5 bases of the junction unmatched. The V gene's germline CDR1 is SGHRS and CDR2 YFSETQ. This receptor was obtained from a young man in good health. This sequence joins TRBV5-1 and TRBJ1-3, with TRBD1 matching 9 bases. Specimen: blood. The CDR3 loop reads CASSSGQGDGNTIYF. The CDR3 DNA is TGCGCCAGCAGCTCGGGACAGGGTGACGGAAACACCATATATTTT.